This T cell receptor (beta chain) was retrieved from a study of OX40 agonist ivuxolimab in advanced cancers. About the research overall: Among those enrolled, mean age was about 63 years (range about 23 to 85) and approximately 80% were male.

Of note for this clone: Antigen specificity is unknown.

General study findings and limits: Circulating CD4+ and CD8+ T cells showed clonal expansion by week 6 at 0.1 to 3.0 mg/kg.

Sequencing used immunoSEQ multiplex PCR; TCRdb keeps in-frame clones, though not all of them. In the table there are 95,000 to 150,000 clones, 93% of which are singletons. The CDR3 is made up of 15 amino acids. Trimming took 2 bases from V and 7 from J, leaving 15 bases between them. Germline-derived CDR1 and CDR2 are MNHNY and SVGAGI (reference sequence). The sequencing here drew on CD4+ or CD8+ T cells sorted from blood, taken in a trial of the OX40 agonist ivuxolimab. This TCR was sampled from an adult with an advanced solid tumor such as melanoma, head and neck, liver or kidney cancer. The chain links TRBV6-6 to TRBJ1-5; the D gene is possibly TRBD1 (6 bases). The CDR3 nucleotides read TGTGCCAGCAGTTACGGGACCAGGGGAGGCCAGCCCCAGCATTTT. This translates into CASSYGTRGGQPQHF.